This T cell receptor beta chain came from a study of response to subunit inactivated influenza vaccine. General study results and limits: T cells newly recruited by each seasonal influenza vaccination are few, the authors suggested.

TCRdb reprocessed the RT-PCR reads via MiXCR and lists one record per CDR3 protein. The data show about 650,000 distinct CDR3 sequences, 15% to 18% seen once. With respect to this clonotype: No antigen is known for it.

CDR1 SGHVS and CDR2 FNYEAQ come from the germline V gene. Trimming took 1 base from V and 2 from J, leaving 12 bases between them. The CDR3 covers 16 residues. The source of this sequence is a man aged 50 to 59 who received an inactivated influenza vaccine. The source was PBMCs from blood, collected 11 to 12 days after vaccination. V gene TRBV7-6 combines with J gene TRBJ2-1, with D perhaps matching TRBD2 (6 bases). The CDR3 sequence is CASSLGSSGAYNEQFF. In DNA form, the CDR3 reads TGTGCCAGCAGCTTAGGCTCGTCGGGAGCCTACAATGAGCAGTTCTTC.